The next 8 T cell receptor beta chains were all read from a single sample in a study of blood T cell repertoires in COVID-19. The data were produced by immunoSEQ multiplex PCR, yet TCRdb's version contains in-frame clones alone and is incomplete. This sample has some 56,000 clones, with 70% to 90% found just once. Sequencing was carried out using peripheral blood. These receptors all come from a man aged 55 to 70 with acute or convalescent COVID-19.

This clone was seen more than once but under ten times. The chain employs TRBV4-1 and TRBJ2-7, with D tentatively TRBD2 (6 bases). The V end lost 1 base, the J end lost 5 bases, and 9 bases lay between the germline ends. Germline lookup yields CDR1 MGHRA and CDR2 YSYEKL. CDR3 length: 13 amino acids. CDR3 protein: CASSQVLADEQYF. CDR3 nucleotide sequence: TGCGCCAGCAGCCAAGTACTAGCCGACGAGCAGTACTTC.

CDR3 in DNA: TGTGCCAGCAGCTCGGGGGGCGGGGCAGATACGCAGTATTTT. Amino acids: CASSSGGGADTQYF. V gene TRBV11-3 combines with J gene TRBJ2-3, with a tentative D call TRBD2 (7 bases). The CDR3 length is 14 residues. Germline values: CDR1 SGHNT, CDR2 YENEEA. Trimming shortened V by 4 bases and J by 4 bases, and 12 bases separated the two germline ends.

The chain employs TRBV6-2 or TRBV6-3 and TRBJ2-5; TRBD1 aligns across 7 bases. Germline V gene lookup returns CDR1 MNHEY and CDR2 SVGEGT. This CDR3 region has 14 residues. V was pared by 4 bases and J by 7 bases, with 9 bases of the junction left unmatched. CDR3 DNA sequence: TGTGCCAGCAGTTCGGGACAGTTAGCTGGGACCCAGTACTTC. Amino acids: CASSSGQLAGTQYF.

Comments on this clone: Other DNA variants within this sample encode the same CDR3. The chain links TRBV24-1 to TRBJ1-2; D is uncertain. Germline V gene lookup returns CDR1 KGHDR and CDR2 SFDVKD. The germline V and J ends were trimmed by 5 bases and 4 bases, with 10 bases remaining between them. The CDR3 is made up of 13 amino acids. This CDR3 is CATSASDIYGYTF. CDR3 bases: TGTGCCACCAGTGCCTCCGACATCTATGGCTACACCTTC.

J is TRBJ2-3 and V is TRBV3-1 (or the pseudogene TRBV3-2); D uncertain. Germline V gene sequence: CDR1 LGHDT, CDR2 YNNKEL (reference sequence). The V and J ends lost 4 bases and 9 bases respectively, with 14 bases between them. CDR3 length: 13 residues. This CDR3 is CASSPADIRTQYF. In DNA form, the CDR3 reads TGTGCCAGCAGCCCTGCTGACATCCGGACGCAGTATTTT.

This clone has more than one count but fewer than ten. The CDR3 DNA reads TGTGCCAGTAGCCCTGGGACAGGGGGCAACGAGCAGTACTTC. This encodes CASSPGTGGNEQYF. The rearrangement uses TRBV19 and TRBJ2-7; TRBD1 agrees at 12 bases. The CDR3 covers 14 residues. CDR1 and CDR2 from the germline V gene are LNHDA and SQIVND (reference sequence). With V trimmed by 6 bases and J by 5 bases, 5 bases remained unmatched.

The CDR3 DNA sequence: TGCGCCAGCAGCTTGGAAGCGAACACTGAAGCTTTCTTT. Protein: CASSLEANTEAFF. The rearrangement joins TRBV5-1 to TRBJ1-1, with no clear D. V shed 0 bases and J shed 1 base, with 4 bases lying between them. The CDR3 is 13 residues long. Germline-derived CDR1 and CDR2 are SGHRS and YFSETQ.

V gene TRBV27 combines with J gene TRBJ1-1, with D possibly TRBD1 on 5 matching bases. Trimming cost V 5 bases and J 10 bases, with 17 bases left between them. The germline V gene encodes CDR1 MNHEY and CDR2 SMNVEV (reference sequence). The CDR3 is 13 residues long. Here the CDR3 DNA reads TGTGCCAGCAGTCAACTCAGGGCCGGTGGAGCTTTCTTT. It is translated as CASSQLRAGGAFF.